This T cell receptor (beta chain) was identified in a study of cytomegalovirus exposure and HLA in healthy donors. PCR employed 60 Vbeta and 13 Jbeta primers. The repertoire was sequenced with immunoSEQ multiplex PCR; TCRdb's copy has only in-frame clones and lacks some. The data show 170,000 or so clones, 77% seen once. The material sequenced was PBMCs. The receptor was isolated from a woman aged 25 to 45 in good health and CMV-seropositive.

CDR3 amino acids: CASSINGRAPGTQYF. The CDR3 region has the DNA TGCGCCAGCAGTATTAACGGGAGGGCCCCAGGTACGCAGTATTTT. This chain uses TRBV5-1 with TRBJ2-3; the match to TRBD2 covers 8 bases. V dropped 5 bases and J dropped 8; count of bases not matched to a gene: 13. The germline CDR1 and CDR2 sequences are SGHRS and YFSETQ. The CDR3 covers 15 residues.